The T cell receptor beta chain described here comes from a study of blood T cell repertoires in COVID-19. Profiling relied on immunoSEQ multiplex PCR, and the TCRdb table lists in-frame clones only, not all of them. Of around 140,000 clones listed, 88% are singletons. Sequencing input: peripheral blood. The origin of this receptor is a human donor with COVID-19, enrolled during active disease. The donor label of this sample is uncertain.

CDR3 residues: CASSLGTSSGYGYTF. The CDR3 DNA sequence: TGTGCCAGCAGCCTAGGAACCTCTTCTGGCTATGGCTACACCTTC. The chain couples TRBV5-6 to TRBJ1-2; D is uncertain. Trimming shortened V by 4 bases and J by 4 bases, and 17 bases separated the two germline ends. CDR3 size: 15 residues. CDR1 and CDR2 from the germline V gene are SGHDT and YYEEEE.